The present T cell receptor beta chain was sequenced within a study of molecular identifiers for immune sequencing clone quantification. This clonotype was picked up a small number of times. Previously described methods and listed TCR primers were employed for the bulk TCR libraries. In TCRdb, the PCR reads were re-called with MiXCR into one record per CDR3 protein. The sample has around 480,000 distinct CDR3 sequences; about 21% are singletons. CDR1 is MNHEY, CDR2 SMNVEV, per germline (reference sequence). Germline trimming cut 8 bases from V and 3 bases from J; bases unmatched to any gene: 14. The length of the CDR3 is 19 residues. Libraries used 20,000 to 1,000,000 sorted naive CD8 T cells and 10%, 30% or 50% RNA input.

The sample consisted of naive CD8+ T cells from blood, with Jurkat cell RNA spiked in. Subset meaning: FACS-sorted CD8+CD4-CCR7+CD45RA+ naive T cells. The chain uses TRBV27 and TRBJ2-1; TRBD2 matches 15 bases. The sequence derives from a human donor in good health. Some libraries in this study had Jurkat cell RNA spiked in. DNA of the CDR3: TGTGCCAGCGGTTCCGATTGGACTAGCGGGGGGGCCAACTACAATGAGCAGTTCTTC. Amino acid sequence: CASGSDWTSGGANYNEQFF.